The 21 T cell receptor beta chains presented below share a single source sample, sequenced in a study of T cell responses to AZD1222 COVID-19 vaccine. Sequencing was performed with immunoSEQ multiplex PCR; in TCRdb, only in-frame clones are kept and a portion is missing. Here the sample spans 55,000 to 80,000 clones, approximately 80% being singletons. The specimen was peripheral blood, collected on day 0 of AZD1222 vaccination. These receptors were collected from an adult in good health.

In its sample, this clone was seen once. Here the CDR3 reads CASSVARRTDTQYF. The CDR3 DNA reads as TGTGCCAGCAGCGTAGCCCGGCGCACAGATACGCAGTATTTT. The chain recombines TRBV9 with TRBJ2-3, with D unclear. Germline V CDR1 and CDR2: SGDLS, YYNGEE. The CDR3 loop spans 14 amino acids. V was shortened by 0 bases and J by 1 base, with 6 bases between the two germline ends. Complete variable domain (other parts from reference TRBV9 and TRBJ2-3): DSGVTQTPKHLITATGQRVTLRCSPRSGDLSVYWYQQSLDQGLQFLIQYYNGEERAKGNILERFSAQQFPDLHSELNLSSLELGDSALYFCASSVARRTDTQYFGPGTRLTVL.

As DNA, the CDR3 is TGTGCCAGCAGTCCTAGAGACCTCAGGGATGAGCAGTTCTTC. Protein: CASSPRDLRDEQFF. This sequence joins TRBV28 and TRBJ2-1; D is possibly TRBD1 (5 bases). Trimming removed 5 bases at V and 8 bases at J, with 16 bases between. The CDR3 is 14 residues long. Germline V CDR1 and CDR2: MDHEN, SYDVKM.

This clone was seen only a few times. This rearrangement joins TRBV14 to TRBJ1-1; TRBD1 might be the D (5 bases). V dropped 3 bases and J dropped 3 bases, with 8 bases sitting between them. The CDR3 is 13 amino acids. CDR1 is SGHDN and CDR2 is FVKESK in the germline V gene. The CDR3 DNA is TGTGCCAGCAGCCACGACAGAGACACTGAAGCTTTCTTT. This sequence encodes CASSHDRDTEAFF.

This clone was picked up a small number of times. This chain links TRBV7-8 with TRBJ1-5, with D unclear. Germline V gene sequence: CDR1 SGHVS, CDR2 FQNEAQ. V was pared by 4 bases and J by 3 bases, with 13 bases between. The CDR3 totals 15 residues. CDR3 residues: CASSSNRQVNQPQHF. The CDR3 DNA reads as TGTGCCAGCAGCTCCAACCGTCAGGTCAATCAGCCCCAGCATTTT.

The V and J genes are TRBV11-2 and TRBJ1-2; D unresolved. CDR3 size: 14 residues. Trimming pared 6 bases from V and 6 bases from J, leaving 17 bases between. CDR1 SGHAT and CDR2 FQNNGV come from the germline V gene. The CDR3 loop reads CASSLAGGANGYTF. CDR3 nucleotide sequence: TGTGCCAGCAGTCTAGCGGGAGGCGCCAATGGCTACACCTTC.

The J gene is TRBJ2-5, the V gene TRBV7-9, with TRBD1 matching over 8 bases. The CDR3 consists of 14 residues. CDR1 and CDR2 from the germline V gene are SEHNR and FQNEAQ (reference sequence). Trimming removed 3 bases from V and 5 bases from J; junction bases left unmatched: 5. CDR3 loop: CASSFSGGMETQYF. The CDR3 DNA sequence: TGTGCCAGCAGCTTCTCAGGGGGCATGGAGACCCAGTACTTC. Full variable domain (rest looked up from reference TRBV7-9 and TRBJ2-5): DTGVSQNPRHKITKRGQNVTFRCDPISEHNRLYWYRQTLGQGPEFLTYFQNEAQLEKSRLLSDRFSAERPKGSFSTLEIQRTEQGDSAMYLCASSFSGGMETQYFGPGTRLLVL.

The chain joins TRBV27 to TRBJ2-2; D assignment may be TRBD1 or TRBD2 (5 bases each). There are 12 residues in the CDR3. Germline V gene sequence: CDR1 MNHEY, CDR2 SMNVEV (reference sequence). Trimming stripped 3 bases from V and 11 bases from J, with 10 bases between. CDR3 in amino acids: CASSFSGLELFF. DNA of the CDR3: TGTGCCAGCAGTTTTTCGGGGCTAGAGCTGTTTTTT.

This clone was seen a handful of times. The chain is built from TRBV5-5 and TRBJ1-1; D remains unclear. Germline V gene lookup returns CDR1 SGHKS and CDR2 YYEKEE (reference sequence). The CDR3 covers 13 residues. V gave up 4 bases and J gave up 1 base, with 8 bases separating them. As DNA, the CDR3 is TGTGCCAGCAGCCAGCAGAGGAACACTGAAGCTTTCTTT. This sequence encodes CASSQQRNTEAFF.

V is TRBV4-1 and J is TRBJ1-1; possible D gene TRBD1, 5 bases. V lost 0 bases and J 0 bases, leaving 11 bases between the germline ends. The CDR3 runs to 16 residues. Germline CDR1 MGHRA, CDR2 YSYEKL. The CDR3 sequence is CASSQEGTLLNTEAFF. DNA of the CDR3: TGCGCCAGCAGCCAAGAGGGGACCTTATTGAACACTGAAGCTTTCTTT.

The rearrangement joins TRBV5-1 to TRBJ2-3; 7 bases are a match to TRBD2. With 7 bases clipped from V and 2 bases from J, the junction kept 7 bases outside the gene matches. The V gene's germline CDR1 is SGHRS and CDR2 YFSETQ. The CDR3 has 14 residues. This CDR3 reads CASAAGEITDTQYF. The CDR3 DNA reads as TGCGCCAGCGCGGCGGGAGAAATCACAGATACGCAGTATTTT. The variable domain in full, with the rest retrieved from reference TRBV5-1 and TRBJ2-3, is KAGVTQTPRYLIKTRGQQVTLSCSPISGHRSVSWYQQTPGQGLQFLFEYFSETQRNKGNFPGRFSGRQFSNSRSEMNVSTLELGDSALYLCASAAGEITDTQYFGPGTRLTVL.

The chain recombines TRBV2 with TRBJ1-1, with D possibly TRBD1 on 5 matching bases. Germline V lookup: CDR1 SNHLY, CDR2 FYNNEI. The CDR3 contains 14 residues. The V and J ends lost 6 bases and 2 bases respectively, with 13 bases between them. The CDR3 spells CASRPDSRNTEAFF. CDR3 nucleotide sequence: TGTGCCAGCAGGCCAGACAGCCGAAACACTGAAGCTTTCTTT.

The chain couples TRBV5-8 to TRBJ1-5; no firm D call. CDR3 size: 14 residues. V lost 0 bases, J lost 2 bases, and 6 bases lay in between. From germline, CDR1 is SGHTS and CDR2 YDEGEE. The CDR3: CASSLVPGNQPQHF. In DNA form, the CDR3 reads TGTGCCAGCAGCTTGGTTCCGGGCAATCAGCCCCAGCATTTT.

The chain has TRBV11-2 and TRBJ2-7; D ambiguous. Trimming shortened V by 4 bases and J by 7 bases, and 8 bases separated the two germline ends. Germline-derived CDR1 and CDR2 are SGHAT and FQNNGV. The CDR3 spans 11 residues. CDR3 region: CASSSQEEQYF. CDR3 in DNA: TGTGCCAGCAGCTCCCAAGAAGAGCAGTACTTC.

The chain joins TRBV10-3 to TRBJ2-2, with D unclear. The CDR3 has 18 residues. Germline V lookup: CDR1 ENHRY, CDR2 SYGVKD. With 0 bases removed from V and 6 bases from J, the gap between germline ends came to 20 bases. Written as DNA, the CDR3 is TGTGCCATCAGTGAGTCGAAAAGGTCAAGGGTTGGAGCCGGGGAGCTGTTTTTT. It specifies CAISESKRSRVGAGELFF.

The chain combines TRBV9 with TRBJ1-2; possibly TRBD1 for D (5 bases). The CDR3 covers 11 residues. Germline-derived CDR1 and CDR2 are SGDLS and YYNGEE. Trimming removed 2 bases from V and 13 bases from J, with 12 bases in between. The CDR3 DNA sequence: TGTGCCAGCAGCGTGCCGACAGTACCCACCTTC. This encodes CASSVPTVPTF.

The V call is TRBV30, the J call TRBJ1-1, with D unresolved. The CDR3 consists of 13 residues. Germline V lookup: CDR1 GTSNPN, CDR2 SVGIG (reference sequence). V lost 4 bases and J 5 bases, leaving 14 bases between the germline ends. The CDR3 region is CAWKHGVRTEAFF. The CDR3 DNA is TGTGCCTGGAAGCACGGGGTAAGGACTGAAGCTTTCTTT.

CDR3: CASSPWGGLTEAFF. CDR3 nucleotide sequence: TGTGCCAGCAGCCCTTGGGGGGGTCTCACTGAAGCTTTCTTT. This chain uses TRBV14 with TRBJ1-1; TRBD1 is a possible D gene (5 bases). The CDR3 consists of 14 residues. Germline CDR1 reads SGHDN; CDR2 reads FVKESK. V gave up 4 bases and J gave up 4 bases, with 13 bases separating them.

This rearrangement joins TRBV7-2 to TRBJ2-4; 15 nucleotides align to TRBD2. There are 17 residues in the CDR3. The germline CDR1 and CDR2 sequences are SGHTA and FQGNSA. J lost 8 bases, V lost 3 bases, and 8 bases had no gene match. The CDR3 sequence is CASSFSGTSGGRDIQYF. CDR3 DNA sequence: TGTGCCAGCAGCTTTTCCGGGACTAGCGGGGGGAGGGACATTCAGTACTTC.

V and J are TRBV4-2 and TRBJ1-1, with TRBD1 matching over 7 bases. V lost 4 bases to trimming and J lost 2 bases; unmatched junction nucleotides: 4. The CDR3 has 14 residues. CDR1 is LGHNA and CDR2 is YNFKEQ in the germline V gene. CDR3 sequence: CASSPQGVNTEAFF. The CDR3 DNA reads TGTGCCAGCAGCCCTCAGGGGGTAAACACTGAAGCTTTCTTT.

This chain uses TRBV18 with TRBJ2-7; the D is unclear. V was cut by 6 bases and J by 3 bases, with 9 bases left in between. Per the germline V gene, CDR1 is KGHSH and CDR2 is LQKENI. This CDR3 comprises 12 residues. The CDR3 DNA reads TGTGCCAGCTCCGATGGTGGCTACGAGCAGTACTTC. It encodes CASSDGGYEQYF.

This clone has just a few counts. The chain couples TRBV6-5 to TRBJ1-2, with D possibly being TRBD1 (6 bases). The CDR3 has 12 amino acids. V lost 6 bases and J lost 8, with 13 bases in between. Germline V lookup: CDR1 MNHEY, CDR2 SVGAGI. The DNA of the CDR3 is TGTGCCAGCAGCCCACAGGGCAACGGCTACACCTTC. Its translation: CASSPQGNGYTF.